Shown below are 26 T cell receptor beta chains from a single sample sequenced in a study of identical twins. In TCRdb, the 5' RACE reads were re-called with MiXCR into one record per CDR3 protein. The profile covers under 1 million distinct CDR3 sequences, with 12% appearing a single time and around 1.5% taken by the ten largest. The data also belong to a second study, concerning yellow fever vaccine responses in identical twins.

The material sequenced was PBMCs. The receptors originated from a woman in her late teens or twenties in good health.

This clonotype was observed a few times. The V gene is TRBV3-1, the J gene TRBJ2-1; 7 nucleotides align to TRBD2. From germline, CDR1 is LGHDT and CDR2 YNNKEL (reference sequence). The CDR3 consists of 15 residues. Trimming removed 3 bases from V and 3 bases from J; junction bases left unmatched: 5. The CDR3 spells CASSQAGRDYNEQFF. For the CDR3, the DNA is TGTGCCAGCAGCCAGGCAGGGAGGGACTACAATGAGCAGTTCTTC.

This clonotype has just a few counts. The chain couples TRBV7-8 to TRBJ1-4, with D perhaps TRBD1 (5 bases). V shed 5 bases and J shed 5 bases, with 12 bases lying between them. This CDR3 is built from 14 residues. The germline gives CDR1 SGHVS, CDR2 FQNEAQ. Here the CDR3 reads CASSLNRLNEKLFF. CDR3 DNA: TGTGCCAGCAGCCTAAACAGGTTAAATGAAAAACTGTTTTTT.

This clonotype showed up just a few times. V usage is TRBV5-1 and J usage is TRBJ2-1; 13 bases line up with TRBD2. J was trimmed by 1 base and V by 0 bases; bases with no gene match: 4. The CDR3 has 18 residues. Germline CDR1 is SGHRS and CDR2 is YFSETQ. This CDR3 reads CASSLAGLAGASYNEQFF. For the CDR3, the DNA is TGCGCCAGCAGCTTGGCTGGACTAGCGGGAGCATCCTACAATGAGCAGTTCTTC.

J is TRBJ2-2 and V is TRBV11-2; D perhaps matches TRBD2 (6 bases). The V gene lost 7 bases and the J gene lost 0 bases, with 12 bases spanning the gap. The CDR3 consists of 15 residues. Germline loops: CDR1 SGHAT, CDR2 FQNNGV. CDR3 nucleotides: TGTGCCAGCATCATCTGGGGGGCGAACACCGGGGAGCTGTTTTTT. Amino acids: CASIIWGANTGELFF.

This clonotype has more than one count but fewer than ten. The J gene is TRBJ1-1, the V gene TRBV25-1; D is possibly TRBD1 (6 bases). The CDR3 has 14 residues. CDR1 is MGHDK and CDR2 is SYGVNS in the germline V gene. Between the trimmed V and J ends, which lost 8 bases and 6 bases, there was a span of 19 bases. The CDR3 nucleotides are TGTGCCAGCTCAAATCCGGGACAAGATTCTGAAGCTTTCTTT. As protein: CASSNPGQDSEAFF.

This clonotype was observed a few times. The chain combines TRBV11-2 with TRBJ1-6; D unclear. Germline V lookup: CDR1 SGHAT, CDR2 FQNNGV. The CDR3 has 15 residues. V was cut by 4 bases and J by 0 bases, with 7 bases left in between. The CDR3 here is CASSYTSSYNSPLHF. The CDR3 DNA reads as TGTGCCAGCAGCTATACGAGCTCCTATAATTCACCCCTCCACTTT. Complete variable domain (other parts from reference TRBV11-2 and TRBJ1-6): EAGVAQSPRYKIIEKRQSVAFWCNPISGHATLYWYQQILGQGPKLLIQFQNNGVVDDSQLPKDRFSAERLKGVDSTLKIQPAKLEDSAVYLCASSYTSSYNSPLHFGNGTRLTVT.

CDR3 loop: CASSQDTGAHTGELFF. In DNA, the CDR3 is TGCGCCAGCAGCCAAGATACAGGAGCACACACCGGGGAGCTGTTTTTT. V is TRBV4-1 and J is TRBJ2-2, with D maybe TRBD1 (5 bases). The ends were cut back, 0 bases at V and 3 bases at J, with 11 bases in the middle. The CDR3 covers 16 residues. Germline values: CDR1 MGHRA, CDR2 YSYEKL.

This clonotype was seen only a few times. Given a much more abundant clone one base away, this may be a read error. The chain has TRBV6-8 and TRBJ1-5; D gene unclear. Germline lookup yields CDR1 MNHGY and CDR2 SAAAGT. The CDR3 is made up of 13 amino acids. The V and J ends lost 1 base and 1 base respectively, with 2 bases between them. The CDR3 bases are TGTGCCAGCAGTTACTGCAGCAATCAGCCCCAGCATTTT. It yields the protein CASSYCSNQPQHF.

The chain carries TRBV6-1 and TRBJ1-1; no firm D call. Germline loops: CDR1 MNHNS, CDR2 SASEGT. The V gene lost 6 bases and the J gene lost 0 bases, with 17 bases spanning the gap. The CDR3 extends over 16 amino acids. The CDR3 DNA reads TGTGCCAGCAGCATGGGAGTGACGGGCCTGAACACTGAAGCTTTCTTT. Translated: CASSMGVTGLNTEAFF.

This clonotype was detected many times. The chain links TRBV12-3 or TRBV12-4 to TRBJ2-1; 9 bases fit TRBD2. This CDR3 is 15 amino acids long. J was trimmed by 0 bases and V by 6 bases; bases with no gene match: 3. The CDR3 nucleotides are TGTGCCAGCAGACAACTAGCGGGCTCCTACAATGAGCAGTTCTTC. Translating gives CASRQLAGSYNEQFF.

The genes are TRBV6-1 and TRBJ2-2, with TRBD1 matching 7 bases. CDR1 and CDR2 (germline): MNHNS, SASEGT. This CDR3 is 16 amino acids long. Germline trimming cut 10 bases from V and 1 base from J; bases unmatched to any gene: 12. The CDR3 coding sequence is TGTGCCACCAGGACCTGGAGGACAGGGAACACCGGGGAGCTGTTTTTT. This translates into CATRTWRTGNTGELFF.

This chain joins TRBV2 and TRBJ2-7; D may be TRBD1 (6 bases). CDR1 SNHLY and CDR2 FYNNEI come from the germline V gene. Between the trimmed V and J ends, which lost 8 bases and 2 bases, there was a span of 19 bases. The length of the CDR3 is 15 residues. Here the CDR3 reads CASEPRARGAYEQYF. The CDR3 DNA reads TGTGCCAGCGAGCCACGCGCCAGGGGAGCCTACGAGCAGTACTTC.

This clonotype was seen at least ten times. This chain links TRBV12-3 or TRBV12-4 with TRBJ1-5; D remains unclear. CDR3 length: 13 amino acids. V was cut by 3 bases and J by 7 bases, with 10 bases left in between. CDR3 protein: CASSFDGEQPQHF. The DNA for the CDR3 is TGTGCCAGCAGTTTTGACGGGGAGCAGCCCCAGCATTTT.

The chain is built from TRBV5-1 and TRBJ2-6; the D is unclear. The CDR3 is 18 residues long. The germline V and J ends were trimmed by 2 bases and 4 bases, with 19 bases remaining between them. Germline CDR1 reads SGHRS; CDR2 reads YFSETQ. DNA for the CDR3: TGCGCCAGCAGCTTTTACCCCGGGTCCCCCCTGGGGGCCAACGTCCTGACTTTC. It translates to CASSFYPGSPLGANVLTF.

The chain has TRBV5-1 and TRBJ2-7; 13 bases fit TRBD2. The length of the CDR3 is 14 residues. Germline lookup yields CDR1 SGHRS and CDR2 YFSETQ. The ends lost 3 bases at V and 7 bases at J; junction bases unmatched: 4. CDR3: CASSWTSGSGEQYF. CDR3 nucleotide sequence: TGCGCCAGCAGCTGGACTAGCGGGAGCGGTGAGCAGTACTTC.

This clonotype was counted many times. The chain employs TRBV5-1 and TRBJ1-1, with D hard to call. Germline V gene data show CDR1 as SGHRS and CDR2 as YFSETQ. V was trimmed by 3 bases and J by 1 base, leaving 7 bases between them. This CDR3 region has 13 residues. The CDR3 here is CASSSDKNTEAFF. For the CDR3, the DNA is TGCGCCAGCAGCTCCGACAAGAACACTGAAGCTTTCTTT.

The V call is TRBV6-4, the J call TRBJ2-3, with TRBD2 matching 16 bases. Trimming cost V 3 bases and J 4 bases; bases outside gene matches: 4. This CDR3 spans 17 amino acids. Looked up from germline, CDR1 is MRHNA and CDR2 is SNTAGT. As DNA, the CDR3 is TGTGCCAGCAGTGAGGGACTAGCGGGGGGGCCTGCAGATACGCAGTATTTT. Protein product: CASSEGLAGGPADTQYF.

This clonotype turned up a few times. The V gene is TRBV7-2, the J gene TRBJ2-5; unclear D gene. This CDR3 contains 14 residues. Trimming removed 7 bases from V and 4 bases from J, with 16 bases in between. Germline CDR1 is SGHTA and CDR2 is FQGNSA. The CDR3 here is CASTLVMGPETQYF. Here the CDR3 DNA reads TGTGCCAGCACCCTAGTTATGGGCCCAGAGACCCAGTACTTC.

The genes are TRBV7-9 and TRBJ2-3; possibly TRBD1 for D (5 bases). The CDR3 loop spans 12 amino acids. The ends were cut back, 5 bases at V and 6 bases at J, with 9 bases in the middle. CDR1 and CDR2 from the germline V gene are SEHNR and FQNEAQ (reference sequence). CDR3 coding DNA: TGTGCCAGCAGCAAGGCAGGGGATACGCAGTATTTT. Protein sequence: CASSKAGDTQYF.

This clonotype was detected many times. V is TRBV24-1 and J is TRBJ2-5; D might be TRBD2 (6 bases). CDR1 KGHDR and CDR2 SFDVKD come from the germline V gene. The CDR3 is 13 residues long. V was clipped by 8 bases and J by 0 bases, with 9 bases between them. DNA of the CDR3: TGTGCCACCACCGGGGGTTACCAAGAGACCCAGTACTTC. This codes for CATTGGYQETQYF.

The chain combines TRBV5-1 with TRBJ2-1, with a possible D match to TRBD2 (7 bases). Germline V gene lookup returns CDR1 SGHRS and CDR2 YFSETQ. Trimming removed 2 bases from V and 5 bases from J, with 20 bases in between. CDR3 length: 17 amino acids. CDR3 in amino acids: CASSFGWGRERDNEQFF. CDR3 nucleotides: TGCGCCAGCAGCTTCGGGTGGGGGCGGGAGAGAGACAATGAGCAGTTCTTC.

This clonotype was observed a handful of times. One end of the junction does not line up with germline, which may come from a read error. This chain links TRBV7-9 with TRBJ2-3; D uncertain. Germline CDR1 reads SEHNR; CDR2 reads FQNEAQ (reference sequence). The CDR3 consists of 13 residues. The CDR3 sequence: CASSGNPDDTRYF. The CDR3 nucleotides read TGTGCCAGCAGCGGGAACCCCGACGATACGCGGTATTTT.

The chain has TRBV15 and TRBJ2-3; D is undetermined. This CDR3 is built from 16 residues. Trimming shortened V by 5 bases and J by 2 bases, and 17 bases separated the two germline ends. CDR1 and CDR2 from the germline V gene are LNHNV and YYDKDF (reference sequence). The DNA for the CDR3 is TGTGCCACCAGCCCAACCGACGCTCCCTACACAGATACGCAGTATTTT. It translates to CATSPTDAPYTDTQYF.

V and J are TRBV9 and TRBJ2-7; 7 bases match TRBD1. CDR3 length equals 13 residues. From germline, CDR1 is SGDLS and CDR2 YYNGEE. V was clipped by 5 bases and J by 5 bases; unmatched bases: 7. DNA of the CDR3: TGTGCCAGCAGTGGTGCAGGGGGTGACGAGCAGTACTTC. This gives the protein CASSGAGGDEQYF.

The V and J genes are TRBV24-1 and TRBJ2-2; tentative D call: TRBD1 (5 bases). Germline loops: CDR1 KGHDR, CDR2 SFDVKD. This CDR3 comprises 15 residues. V was cut by 5 bases and J by 1 base, with 10 bases left in between. The CDR3 reads CATSGGLKNTGELFF. The CDR3 DNA is TGTGCCACCAGTGGGGGCTTAAAGAACACCGGGGAGCTGTTTTTT.

In its sample, this clonotype was seen a few times. J is TRBJ2-2 and V is TRBV10-3; D call uncertain. Germline CDR1 and CDR2: ENHRY and SYGVKD. The CDR3 extends over 13 amino acids. The V end was cut by 0 bases, the J end by 7 bases, with 6 bases between. CDR3 nucleotide sequence: TGTGCCATCAGTGAGTCGCCAGGCGGGGAGCTGTTTTTT. Its translation: CAISESPGGELFF.